Listed below are T cell receptor beta chains from one sample, sequenced in a study of blood T cell repertoires in COVID-19. Sequencing was performed with immunoSEQ multiplex PCR; in TCRdb, only in-frame clones are kept and a portion is missing. The sample lists about 380,000 clones; 80% to 90% were seen once. Sequencing input: peripheral blood. Receptor source: a man aged 40-49 years with acute or convalescent COVID-19. Each CDR3 is given with its conserved first and last residue. The D gene is left open where the match is weak. Part of the rows lack a size; the others show once, few, many or a class for expanded clones.

D	size	V	J	CDR3	DNA
TRBD2	once	TRBV19	TRBJ2-7	CASSIDASGYYEQYF	TGTGCCAGTAGTATAGATGCTAGCGGGTACTACGAGCAGTACTTC
TRBD2	once	TRBV7-2	TRBJ2-5	CASNGGNVETQYF	TGTGCCAGCAACGGGGGGAATGTAGAGACCCAGTACTTC
TRBD1	once	TRBV28	TRBJ1-1	CASSLVGRGYTEAFF	TGTGCCAGCAGTTTGGTCGGCAGGGGGTATACTGAAGCTTTCTTT
NA	NA	TRBV27	TRBJ2-7	CASSPDSYYEQYF	TGTGCCAGCAGCCCGGACAGTTACTACGAGCAGTACTTC
NA	NA	TRBV7-2	TRBJ1-5	CASSLFPRVSNQPQHF	TGTGCCAGCAGCTTATTCCCCAGGGTTAGCAATCAGCCCCAGCATTTT
TRBD1	NA	TRBV4-1	TRBJ2-4	CASSRELTGVLAKNIQYF	TGCGCCAGCAGCCGGGAACTCACAGGGGTCTTAGCCAAAAACATTCAGTACTTC
NA	NA	TRBV7-8	TRBJ2-7	CASSRWDNYEQYF	TGTGCCAGCAGCCGATGGGACAACTACGAGCAGTACTTC
TRBD2	NA	TRBV7-2	TRBJ2-3	CASSLAGRRGGTDTQYF	TGTGCCAGCAGCTTAGCGGGACGGCGGGGGGGCACAGATACGCAGTATTTT
TRBD1	NA	TRBV2	TRBJ1-2	CASGDPGGGYTF	TGTGCCAGCGGAGATCCAGGGGGTGGCTACACCTTC
TRBD1	NA	TRBV18	TRBJ1-1	CASSPGTGTNTEAFF	TGTGCCAGCTCACCAGGGACAGGGACCAACACTGAAGCTTTCTTT
TRBD2	NA	TRBV6-1	TRBJ2-7	CASSEGSGSWPYEQYF	TGTGCCAGCAGTGAAGGTAGCGGGTCGTGGCCCTACGAGCAGTACTTC
NA	NA	TRBV7-8	TRBJ2-7	CASSFTTGEQYF	TGTGCCAGCAGCTTTACAACGGGCGAGCAGTACTTC
TRBD1	NA	TRBV19	TRBJ1-5	CASSEQGVGAEPQHF	TGTGCCAGTAGCGAACAGGGGGTAGGAGCCGAGCCCCAGCATTTT
NA	once	TRBV6-5	TRBJ1-1	CASRNTVNTEAFF	TGTGCCAGCAGGAATACAGTGAACACTGAAGCTTTCTTT
TRBD1	NA	TRBV30	TRBJ2-5	CAWSVQGMRETQYF	TGTGCCTGGAGTGTACAGGGGATGAGGGAGACCCAGTACTTC
TRBD1	NA	TRBV24-1	TRBJ2-7	CATSDPGQGDSYEQYF	TGTGCCACCAGTGACCCAGGACAGGGAGACTCCTACGAGCAGTACTTC
NA	NA	TRBV19	TRBJ2-1	CASSIWGANLELFF	TGTGCCAGTAGTATATGGGGAGCTAATCTTGAGCTGTTCTTC
NA	NA	TRBV3-1/TRBV3-2	TRBJ2-2	CASSPDTYTGELFF	TGTGCCAGCAGTCCAGACACCTACACCGGGGAGCTGTTTTTT
TRBD1	NA	TRBV7-3	TRBJ2-5	CASSSDREETQYF	TGTGCCAGCAGCTCGGACAGGGAAGAGACCCAGTACTTC
NA	NA	TRBV9	TRBJ1-4	CASSPWGDEKLFF	TGTGCCAGCAGCCCGTGGGGGGATGAAAAACTGTTTTTT
TRBD2	NA	TRBV19	TRBJ2-2	CASSIGVTSAGELFF	TGTGCCAGTAGTATAGGAGTGACTAGCGCCGGGGAGCTGTTTTTT
TRBD1	NA	TRBV28	TRBJ1-2	CASGQVGGNYGYTF	TGTGCCAGTGGACAGGTGGGGGGTAACTATGGCTACACCTTC
TRBD2	NA	TRBV9	TRBJ2-5	CASSVKTSGQETQYF	TGTGCCAGCAGCGTAAAAACTAGCGGACAAGAGACCCAGTACTTC
TRBD2	NA	TRBV29-1	TRBJ2-1	CSVEPASGGDNEQFF	TGCAGCGTTGAACCGGCCAGCGGGGGGGACAATGAGCAGTTCTTC
NA	NA	TRBV15	TRBJ2-2	CATSRTANTGELFF	TGTGCCACCAGCCGAACAGCTAACACCGGGGAGCTGTTTTTT
TRBD1	NA	TRBV29-1	TRBJ2-1	CSAGTGNEQFF	TGCAGCGCGGGGACAGGCAATGAGCAGTTCTTC
TRBD1	NA	TRBV30	TRBJ1-2	CAWETGNQGGYTF	TGTGCCTGGGAGACAGGGAATCAAGGGGGCTACACCTTC
TRBD1	NA	TRBV28	TRBJ1-3	CASSFLRQGRGNTIYF	TGTGCCAGCAGTTTCCTCAGACAGGGCCGGGGAAACACCATATATTTT
NA	NA	TRBV6-4	TRBJ1-5	CASRHLQGQGNQPQHF	TGTGCCAGCAGACACCTACAGGGTCAAGGCAATCAGCCCCAGCATTTT
TRBD1	NA	TRBV19	TRBJ1-4	CASSRQGNGKLFF	TGTGCCAGTAGCCGACAGGGAAATGGTAAACTGTTTTTT
NA	NA	TRBV12-5	TRBJ1-1	CASGLVARNTEAFF	TGTGCTAGTGGTTTGGTAGCTAGGAACACTGAAGCTTTCTTT
NA	NA	TRBV6-5	TRBJ1-1	CASRPQGGAEAFF	TGTGCCAGCAGGCCACAGGGAGGGGCTGAAGCTTTCTTT
NA	NA	TRBV10-2	TRBJ1-1	CASRDLGPGAEAFF	TGCGCCAGCAGGGACCTGGGACCGGGGGCTGAAGCTTTCTTT
NA	NA	TRBV5-6	TRBJ1-2	CASTLGYHRLTVDGYTF	TGTGCCAGCACCCTGGGATACCACAGACTAACCGTGGATGGCTACACCTTC